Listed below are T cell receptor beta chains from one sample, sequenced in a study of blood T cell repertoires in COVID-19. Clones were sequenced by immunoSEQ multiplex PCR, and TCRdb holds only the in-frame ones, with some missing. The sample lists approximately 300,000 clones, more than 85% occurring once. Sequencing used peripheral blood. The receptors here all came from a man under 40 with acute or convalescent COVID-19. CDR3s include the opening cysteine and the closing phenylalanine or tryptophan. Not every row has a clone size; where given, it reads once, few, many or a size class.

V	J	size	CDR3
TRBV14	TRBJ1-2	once	CASSQTGTGVLYGYTF
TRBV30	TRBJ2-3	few	CAWNSQTRTDTQYF
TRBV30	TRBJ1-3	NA	CAWRADSGNTIYF
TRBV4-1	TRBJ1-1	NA	CASSPRLQGANSNTEAFF
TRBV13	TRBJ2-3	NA	CASSLGLAGADTQYF
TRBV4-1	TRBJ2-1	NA	CASSQRGRATYNEQFF
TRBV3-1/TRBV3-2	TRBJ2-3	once	CASSQDRGGLSDTQYF
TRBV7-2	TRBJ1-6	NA	CASSLAGTSNSPLHF
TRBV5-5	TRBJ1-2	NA	CASSLTPVGGISGYTF
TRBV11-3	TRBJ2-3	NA	CASAAGPDTQYF
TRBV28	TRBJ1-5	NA	CASSFFGGTSNQPQHF
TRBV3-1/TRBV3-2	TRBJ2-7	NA	CASSQYLRAGGIYEQYF
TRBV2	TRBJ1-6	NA	CASSGNLMSSPLHF
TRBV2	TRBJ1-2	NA	CASRRDRVIKQYGYTF
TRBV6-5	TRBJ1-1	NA	CASSYSRMNTEAFF
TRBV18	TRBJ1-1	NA	CASSPTTGGGTEAFF
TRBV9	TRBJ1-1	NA	CASSVESEGEAFF
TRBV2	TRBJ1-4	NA	CASSLDRVSNEKLFF
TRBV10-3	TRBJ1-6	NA	CAISESAESPLHF
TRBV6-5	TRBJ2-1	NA	CASKLTSSSYNEQFF
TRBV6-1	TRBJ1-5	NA	CASSEDRQGYSNQPQHF
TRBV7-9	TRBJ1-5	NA	CASSPPGTENEPQHF
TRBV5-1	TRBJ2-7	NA	CASTAGTGAYEQYF
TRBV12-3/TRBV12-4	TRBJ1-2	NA	CASHMAGNYGYTF
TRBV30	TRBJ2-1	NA	CAWSVGLAGGPWQFF
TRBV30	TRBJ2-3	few	CAWTPGSGRADTQYF
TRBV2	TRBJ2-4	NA	CATQGPGLGVAKNIQYF
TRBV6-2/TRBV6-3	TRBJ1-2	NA	CASSEDRGVYGYTF
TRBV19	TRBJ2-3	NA	CASSIPGGYTDTQYF
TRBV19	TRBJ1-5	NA	CASSISKGGNQPQHF
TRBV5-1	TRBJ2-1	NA	CASSYITGTEEFF
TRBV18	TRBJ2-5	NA	CASSPTAGETQYF
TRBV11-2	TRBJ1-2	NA	CASTTAQNNYGYTF
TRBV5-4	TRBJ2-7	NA	CASSSGQASTYEQYF
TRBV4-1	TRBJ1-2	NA	CASSHPQGGGYGYTF
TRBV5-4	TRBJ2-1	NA	CATSPFHGSSYNEQFF
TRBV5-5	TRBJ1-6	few	CASSLPGTGDHF
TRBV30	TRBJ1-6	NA	CAWSAWGSPLHF
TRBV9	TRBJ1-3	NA	CASSVATGITGGNTIYF
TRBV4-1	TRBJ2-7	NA	CASSQESGYEQYF
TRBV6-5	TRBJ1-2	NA	CASSPYPGTGNGYTF
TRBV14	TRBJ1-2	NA	CASSQTGGYGYTF
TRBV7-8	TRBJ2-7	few	CASSIRGVLGDKQYF
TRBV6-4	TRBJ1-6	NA	CASSEQTYNSPLHF
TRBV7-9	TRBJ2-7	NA	CASSLGATAYEQYF
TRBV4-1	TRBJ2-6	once	CASSQPVALYSGANVLTF
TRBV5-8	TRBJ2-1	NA	CASSLAQGSEQFF
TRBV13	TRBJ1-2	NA	CASSSETGGSGDYGYTF
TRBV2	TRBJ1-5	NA	CASTQDRAIPYSNQPQHF
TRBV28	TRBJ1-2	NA	CASTSEVVKGYTF